The clone carrying this TCR beta chain was observed once. For recovered donors of Cohort 3, there were two negative PCRs, clearance, or symptom resolution. The data are from a study of blood T cell repertoires in COVID-19. The overall study: Samples representing acute and convalescent COVID-19 were sourced from the United States, Italy and Spain.

Profiling relied on immunoSEQ multiplex PCR, and the TCRdb table lists in-frame clones only, not all of them. The sample includes 200,000 or so clones, approximately 90% seen only once; the top ten take about 2.6%. The V end was cut by 3 bases, the J end by 7 bases, with 13 bases between. This CDR3 region has 13 residues. Per germline, CDR1 SGDLS and CDR2 YYNGEE. This chain uses TRBV9 with TRBJ1-1; D remains ambiguous. The TCR originated in a woman under 40 who had recovered from COVID-19. The sample was PBMCs or T cells enriched from blood (not recorded which). CDR3 DNA: TGTGCCAGCAGCGAAACATCGGAGGGTGAAGCTTTCTTT. It specifies CASSETSEGEAFF.